This T cell receptor beta chain was sequenced in a study of response to subunit inactivated influenza vaccine. The CDR3 length is 13 residues. The germline V gene has CDR1 MNHEY and CDR2 SMNVEV (reference sequence). V was pared by 1 base and J by 4 bases, with 6 bases between. TCRdb re-called the RT-PCR reads through MiXCR, storing one row per CDR3 protein. The sample yields fewer than 250,000 distinct CDR3 sequences, 14% seen once. The material was CD8+ T cells sorted from PBMCs, obtained 5 to 6 days after vaccination. V usage is TRBV27 and J usage is TRBJ2-3; D might be TRBD1 or TRBD2, each matching 5 bases. The clonotype comes from a man between 50 and 59 years old who received an inactivated influenza vaccine. This CDR3 is CASSLWGSDTQYF. DNA for the CDR3: TGTGCCAGCAGTTTATGGGGGTCAGATACGCAGTATTTT.